These 20 T cell receptor beta chains originate from one sample sequenced in a study of blood T cells in healthy people across ages. Combining a sample-barcoded 5' primer with a J-beta primer mix, a second PCR ran for about 6 to 11 cycles. From the 5' RACE reads, TCRdb called clonotypes with MiXCR, one entry per CDR3 protein. The table records roughly 800,000 distinct CDR3 sequences, 35% to 40% of them present only once. Sequencing input: blood. Receptors originate from a man between 18 and 29 years old in good health.

This clonotype was found a few times. This rearrangement joins TRBV27 to TRBJ1-4; D not resolved. The CDR3 extends over 15 amino acids. The V end lost 4 bases, the J end lost 2 bases, and 11 bases lay between the germline ends. Germline V gives CDR1 MNHEY, CDR2 SMNVEV (reference sequence). The CDR3 DNA follows: TGTGCCAGCAGTTGGGATCCTTATACTAATGAAAAACTGTTTTTT. Protein: CASSWDPYTNEKLFF.

Only a few counts were recorded for this clonotype. V gene TRBV4-1 combines with J gene TRBJ1-2, with D perhaps TRBD1 (6 bases). CDR3 size: 14 residues. From germline, CDR1 is MGHRA and CDR2 YSYEKL. V shed 3 bases and J shed 7 bases, with 15 bases lying between them. CDR3 amino acids: CASSQAGEVGGYTF. The CDR3 DNA is TGCGCCAGCAGCCAGGCAGGGGAAGTTGGTGGCTACACCTTC.

The chain joins TRBV7-9 to TRBJ1-5, with no clear D. The germline V and J ends were trimmed by 4 bases and 4 bases, with 5 bases remaining between them. Germline CDR1 and CDR2: SEHNR and FQNEAQ (reference sequence). The CDR3 has 12 residues. The CDR3 region is CASSSKNQPQHF. The CDR3 bases are TGTGCCAGCAGCTCGAAAAATCAGCCCCAGCATTTT.

This clonotype was detected ten times or more. This chain's CDR3 is CASSQEGADNDEQYF. Written as DNA, the CDR3 is TGTGCCAGCAGCCAAGAAGGGGCTGATAACGACGAGCAGTACTTC. The rearrangement links TRBV4-2 to TRBJ2-7; D is possibly TRBD1 (5 bases). Between the trimmed V and J ends, which lost 0 bases and 5 bases, there was a span of 14 bases. The CDR3 consists of 15 residues. CDR1 is LGHNA, CDR2 YNFKEQ, per germline.

The genes are TRBV12-3 or TRBV12-4 and TRBJ1-6, with unresolved D. The CDR3 totals 13 residues. V shed 2 bases and J shed 10 bases, with 9 bases lying between them. CDR3 residues: CASSLRVVSPLHF. CDR3 in DNA: TGTGCCAGCAGTTTAAGGGTTGTCTCACCCCTCCACTTT.

The chain links TRBV5-1 to TRBJ1-1; perhaps TRBD1 as D (5 bases). This CDR3 spans 15 amino acids. Germline V lookup: CDR1 SGHRS, CDR2 YFSETQ. Trimming removed 0 bases from V and 4 bases from J, with 13 bases in between. This CDR3 is CASSLGRAFCTEAFF. The CDR3 DNA reads TGCGCCAGCAGCTTGGGCAGGGCGTTTTGCACTGAAGCTTTCTTT.

The rearrangement uses TRBV28 and TRBJ2-1, with a weak D call TRBD2 (6 bases). V was cut by 4 bases and J by 5 bases, with 15 bases left in between. Germline assignment: CDR1 MDHEN and CDR2 SYDVKM. This CDR3 has 15 amino acids. As DNA, the CDR3 is TGTGCCAGCAGTTCACCTAGCGCGGGCGACAATGAGCAGTTCTTC. Protein product: CASSSPSAGDNEQFF.

The chain is built from TRBV9 and TRBJ1-1, with 8 bases fitting TRBD1. The germline CDR1 and CDR2 sequences are SGDLS and YYNGEE. CDR3 length equals 14 residues. The ends lost 3 bases at V and 4 bases at J; junction bases unmatched: 5. The CDR3 DNA sequence: TGTGCCAGCAGCGCCCTAACAGGGGGCACTGAAGCTTTCTTT. Encoded protein: CASSALTGGTEAFF.

The gene calls are TRBV2 and TRBJ1-1; maybe TRBD1 (5 bases). V was clipped by 8 bases and J by 1 base, with 8 bases between them. Germline CDR1 reads SNHLY; CDR2 reads FYNNEI. This CDR3 has 12 amino acids. Here the CDR3 reads CASRDRNTEAFF. The CDR3 DNA reads as TGTGCCAGCCGAGACAGGAACACTGAAGCTTTCTTT.

The sample holds one count of this clonotype. The J gene is TRBJ2-3, the V gene TRBV10-3, with D possibly TRBD2 on 5 matching bases. Germline assignment: CDR1 ENHRY and CDR2 SYGVKD. The V and J ends lost 2 bases and 3 bases respectively, with 9 bases between them. The length of the CDR3 is 14 residues. The CDR3 DNA sequence: TGTGCCATCAGTGAGGAGGGCGTGACAGATACGCAGTATTTT. Amino acid sequence: CAISEEGVTDTQYF.

The chain recombines TRBV24-1 with TRBJ1-5; D unresolved. Germline CDR1 reads KGHDR; CDR2 reads SFDVKD. CDR3 length: 12 amino acids. V was trimmed by 4 bases and J by 7 bases, leaving 7 bases between them. This chain's CDR3 is CATSDQSQPQHF. Here the CDR3 DNA reads TGTGCCACCAGTGACCAAAGCCAGCCCCAGCATTTT.

DNA for the CDR3: TGTGCCAGCAGTCGATTCCGGGACACCCCGGTAACTGAAGCTTTCTTT. This sequence encodes CASSRFRDTPVTEAFF. This chain links TRBV6-5 with TRBJ1-1; maybe TRBD1 (6 bases). CDR1 and CDR2 (germline): MNHEY, SVGAGI. V shed 5 bases and J shed 5 bases, with 21 bases lying between them. This CDR3 has 16 residues.

The V and J genes are TRBV10-3 and TRBJ1-4; TRBD1 is a possible D gene (6 bases). The length of the CDR3 is 12 residues. The germline V and J ends were trimmed by 8 bases and 5 bases, with 9 bases remaining between them. Per the germline V gene, CDR1 is ENHRY and CDR2 is SYGVKD. CDR3 sequence reads: CAIGDTNEKLFF. CDR3 DNA: TGTGCCATCGGGGACACGAATGAAAAACTGTTTTTT.

V usage is TRBV20-1 and J usage is TRBJ1-5; tentative D call: TRBD1 (5 bases). The CDR3 is 14 residues long. The V gene's germline CDR1 is DFQATT and CDR2 SNEGSKA (reference sequence). V was cut by 0 bases and J by 7 bases, with 13 bases left in between. CDR3 DNA: TGCAGTGCTAGAGAGGAATTAGGGGTACAGCCCCAGCATTTT. It specifies CSAREELGVQPQHF.

The chain's CDR3 is CSVEGGDEQFF. The CDR3, as DNA: TGCAGCGTTGAGGGCGGAGATGAGCAGTTCTTC. The rearrangement links TRBV29-1 to TRBJ2-1; no reliable D call. The CDR3 is 11 amino acids. Germline V lookup: CDR1 SQVTM, CDR2 ANQGSEA. Trimming stripped 3 bases from V and 8 bases from J, with 8 bases between.

Turning to this clonotype: A read error may be the cause here, since a much bigger clone is one base away. The V and J genes are TRBV10-3 and TRBJ2-1; 11 bases are shared with TRBD1. The V gene end was trimmed by 6 bases and the J gene end by 10 bases; junction bases not matched to a gene: 14. The germline V gene encodes CDR1 ENHRY and CDR2 SYGVKD. The CDR3 runs to 16 residues. The chain's CDR3 is CAISQTGQGAGKEQFF. CDR3 DNA: TGTGCCATCAGCCAAACAGGACAGGGGGCAGGGAAGGAGCAGTTCTTC.

This clonotype appeared a single time. This chain links TRBV5-1 with TRBJ2-7; tentatively, D is TRBD2 (5 bases). Germline V gene lookup returns CDR1 SGHRS and CDR2 YFSETQ. V lost 3 bases, J lost 0 bases, and 13 bases lay in between. The CDR3 extends over 15 amino acids. Here the CDR3 reads CASSWEQSSSYEQYF. DNA of the CDR3: TGCGCCAGCAGCTGGGAGCAGAGCAGCTCCTACGAGCAGTACTTC.

This chain connects TRBV6-5 to TRBJ1-1, with TRBD1 matching 7 bases. Germline CDR1 MNHEY, CDR2 SVGAGI. V gave up 2 bases and J gave up 1 base; unmatched junction bases: 13. CDR3 size: 18 residues. CDR3 DNA sequence: TGTGCCAGCAGTTACCCAAACAGGGGAACGGGTCCGAACACTGAAGCTTTCTTT. Translation: CASSYPNRGTGPNTEAFF.

The chain employs TRBV6-2 or TRBV6-3 and TRBJ2-5; TRBD1 aligns across 9 bases. J gave up 7 bases and V 5 bases, and 11 bases lay outside the gene matches. In germline, CDR1 is MNHEY, CDR2 SVGEGT. This CDR3 region has 15 residues. Written as DNA, the CDR3 is TGTGCCAGCAGTCTGGGACAGGGCGGGACAGGGACCCAGTACTTC. Its translation: CASSLGQGGTGTQYF.

This clonotype was detected only a few times. The gene calls are TRBV4-1 and TRBJ2-4; 10 bases line up with TRBD2. The J segment lost 6 bases and the V segment lost 0 bases, leaving 8 bases of the junction unmatched. The CDR3 has 17 amino acids. The germline V gene encodes CDR1 MGHRA and CDR2 YSYEKL. For the CDR3, the DNA is TGCGCCAGCAGCCAAGATTCAGGGACTAGCGTGATAAACATTCAGTACTTC. Translated: CASSQDSGTSVINIQYF.